The entry below describes one T cell receptor beta chain. It was by 5' RACE with UMI labels that the TRB cDNA libraries were prepared. For each CDR3 protein, TCRdb gives one entry from its re-call of the 5' RACE reads, without DNA. Seen in this sample are some 130,000 distinct CDR3 sequences; the ten most common clones hold 0.29%. The germline gives CDR1 DFQATT, CDR2 SNEGSKA (reference sequence). The CDR3 totals 17 residues. The data were taken from a study of CXCR3-negative and CXCR3-positive naive CD8 T cells. Sequenced material: naive CXCR3- CD8+ T cells from blood. Subset described: CD45RO-CCR7+CD27+CD95- naive CD8+ T cells lacking CXCR3 (TNR3-). The receptor comes from a human donor in good health. Some clones in this sample may be carry-over from other donors' samples. The rearrangement joins TRBV20-1 to TRBJ2-7. CDR3 sequence: CSARDGFSDRSPYEQYF.